This T cell receptor (beta chain) emerged from a study of tumour-infiltrating T cells in Burkitt lymphoma. The wider study: Overall and progression-free survival were predicted by productive clonality.

The germline gives CDR1 LNHNV, CDR2 YYDKDF (reference sequence). CDR3 size: 15 residues. V was trimmed by 2 bases and J by 5 bases, leaving 16 bases between them. The protocol was immunoSEQ multiplex PCR, while the TCRdb copy is restricted to in-frame clones and leaves out a portion. The sample yields some 14,000 clones, approximately 71% seen once. The TCR sequence derives from a human donor with diffuse large B-cell lymphoma. Sequencing was carried out using tumor tissue. The V call is TRBV15, the J call TRBJ2-7, with D possibly matching TRBD2 (5 bases). CDR3 in DNA: TGTGCCACCAGCAGACCCCACCCAGCCGGGGACGAGCAGTACTTC. It specifies CATSRPHPAGDEQYF.